A single sample is the source of the 18 T cell receptor beta chains below, sequenced in a study of blood T cell dynamics during melanoma immunotherapy (dated by TCRdb to the early 2020s). In the paper's terms, the time point label means: pre-treatment baseline. The library was generated by the immunoSEQ multiplex PCR assay. TCRdb holds this immuneACCESS table with in-frame rearrangements only. Some clones are missing; in checked studies, unresolved V genes explain under half, and the rest has no known cause. This sample lists approximately 7,000 clones; roughly 83% were detected once. Around 35% of the sample comes from the top ten. The specimen comprised blood, sampled from a patient treated with checkpoint blockade. The source is a human donor with melanoma. Some clones in this sample may be carry-over from other donors' samples.

The V and J genes are TRBV2 and TRBJ2-7; the D is unclear. V lost 2 bases and J lost 2, with 10 bases in between. The V gene's germline CDR1 is SNHLY and CDR2 FYNNEI. The CDR3 consists of 14 residues. CDR3: CASSETRETYEQYF. DNA of the CDR3: TGTGCCAGCAGTGAAACGAGAGAAACCTACGAGCAGTACTTC.

The chain links TRBV6-4 to TRBJ2-1; tentative D call: TRBD1 (5 bases). The ends were cut back, 8 bases at V and 0 bases at J, with 23 bases in the middle. The CDR3 spans 18 residues. The germline V gene has CDR1 MRHNA and CDR2 SNTAGT. CDR3 in DNA: TGTGCCAGCGAAGCAGGGTATCTAGTTTTAGTCTCCTACAATGAGCAGTTCTTC. Residues: CASEAGYLVLVSYNEQFF.

The chain employs TRBV27 and TRBJ1-5; the D gene is possibly TRBD1 (5 bases). The V gene's germline CDR1 is MNHEY and CDR2 SMNVEV (reference sequence). The CDR3 is made up of 14 amino acids. V gave up 3 bases and J gave up 6 bases, with 12 bases separating them. The CDR3 protein is CASSLRGFTQPQHF. CDR3 DNA sequence: TGTGCCAGCAGTTTGCGGGGGTTCACTCAGCCCCAGCATTTT.

The genes are TRBV29-1 and TRBJ2-3; maybe TRBD2 (6 bases). The CDR3 extends over 11 amino acids. Trimming took 1 base from V and 15 from J, leaving 14 bases between them. Germline CDR1 SQVTM, CDR2 ANQGSEA. CDR3 coding DNA: TGCAGCGTTGAAGGACTACCCGGGGGTTATTTT. This codes for CSVEGLPGGYF.

The chain joins TRBV6-5 to TRBJ1-2; TRBD1 is a possible D gene (6 bases). The germline V gene encodes CDR1 MNHEY and CDR2 SVGAGI. CDR3 length: 14 residues. With 2 bases removed from V and 7 bases from J, the gap between germline ends came to 14 bases. This CDR3 is CASSYDRRGGGYTF. In DNA form, the CDR3 reads TGTGCCAGCAGTTACGACAGGCGGGGTGGTGGCTACACCTTC.

This chain connects TRBV6-1 to TRBJ2-1, with D perhaps matching TRBD1 (6 bases). Germline CDR1 is MNHNS and CDR2 is SASEGT. V gave up 2 bases and J gave up 8 bases, with 19 bases separating them. This CDR3 spans 16 amino acids. CDR3 nucleotides: TGTGCCAGCAGTGAAATGCACAGGGATCTCGGGGATGAGCAGTTCTTC. It specifies CASSEMHRDLGDEQFF.

V gene TRBV7-2 combines with J gene TRBJ2-3; D not certain. This CDR3 comprises 16 residues. In germline, CDR1 is SGHTA, CDR2 FQGNSA. With 5 bases removed from V and 0 bases from J, the gap between germline ends came to 15 bases. The CDR3 loop reads CASSNQVVSSTDTQYF. In nucleotides, the CDR3 is TGTGCCAGCAGCAACCAGGTGGTTTCTAGCACAGATACGCAGTATTTT.

The gene calls are TRBV6-1 and TRBJ1-1; D uncertain. V shed 4 bases and J shed 4 bases, with 7 bases lying between them. The CDR3 contains 12 residues. The germline CDR1 and CDR2 sequences are MNHNS and SASEGT. The CDR3 region has the DNA TGTGCCAGCAGTGGCTGGCTCACTGAAGCTTTCTTT. Translating gives CASSGWLTEAFF.

In this sample, this clone turned up a few times. J is TRBJ1-5 and V is TRBV6-6; TRBD1 matches 7 bases. This CDR3 region has 13 residues. The trim removed 5 bases at V and 4 bases at J, leaving 2 bases unmatched. Germline V CDR1 and CDR2: MNHNY, SVGAGI (reference sequence). CDR3 sequence reads: CASSLGQNQPQHF. DNA for the CDR3: TGTGCCAGCAGTCTGGGACAGAATCAGCCCCAGCATTTT.

The V and J genes are TRBV28 and TRBJ1-1; D may be TRBD1 (5 bases). Trimming cost V 5 bases and J 5 bases, with 15 bases left between them. This CDR3 is built from 14 residues. Germline CDR1 MDHEN, CDR2 SYDVKM. This chain's CDR3 is CASSPRTPRTEAFF. DNA for the CDR3: TGTGCCAGCAGTCCTCGGACACCGCGGACTGAAGCTTTCTTT.

The V call is TRBV10-2, the J call TRBJ1-4, with TRBD1 matching over 9 bases. Germline CDR1 is WSHSY and CDR2 is SAAADI. V trimming: 6 bases; J trimming: 8 bases; junction bases outside the gene matches: 4. This CDR3 is built from 13 residues. The CDR3 reads CASSRDRVEKLFF. CDR3 DNA: TGCGCCAGCAGCCGGGACAGGGTCGAAAAACTGTTTTTT.

This clone was counted a single time. A read error likely explains this, since a far larger clone differs by one base. This chain uses TRBV2 with TRBJ2-3; 7 nucleotides align to TRBD2. Germline CDR1 and CDR2: SNHLY and FYNNEI. The CDR3 extends over 15 amino acids. The CDR3 sequence is CASKDSGGGWDTQFF. CDR3 sequence (DNA): TGTGCCAGCAAGGATTCTGGCGGGGGTTGGGATACGCAGTTTTTT. Variable domain in full (rest from reference TRBV2 and TRBJ2-3): EPEVTQTPSHQVTQMGQEVILRCVPISNHLYFYWYRQILGQKVEFLVSFYNNEISEKSEIFDDQFSVERPDGSNFTLKIRSTKLEDSAMYFCASKDSGGGWDTQFFGPGTRLTVL.

The rearrangement uses TRBV4-1 and TRBJ1-6; weak D call: TRBD1 (5 bases). This CDR3 contains 16 residues. Deletions cut 4 bases from V and 9 bases from J, with 19 bases between. Germline CDR1 is MGHRA and CDR2 is YSYEKL. As DNA, the CDR3 is TGCGCCAGCAGCCCGTTCGCTGCCGGGGCCCGTTCACCCCTCCACTTT. Encoded protein: CASSPFAAGARSPLHF.

V usage is TRBV27 and J usage is TRBJ2-2; TRBD1 agrees at 7 bases. The V segment lost 2 bases and the J segment 7 bases; nucleotides outside the gene matches: 7. The CDR3 has 15 residues. Germline V gene sequence: CDR1 MNHEY, CDR2 SMNVEV (reference sequence). CDR3 amino acids: CASSLDRGQGGELFF. The CDR3 bases are TGTGCCAGCAGTTTAGATAGGGGGCAGGGCGGGGAGCTGTTTTTT.

The chain recombines TRBV18 with TRBJ2-2; D is uncertain. Per germline, CDR1 KGHSH and CDR2 LQKENI. The CDR3 is 15 residues long. Deletions cut 1 base from V and 1 base from J, with 7 bases between. The CDR3 sequence is CASSPLVRNTGELFF. CDR3 coding DNA: TGTGCCAGCTCACCACTGGTCAGGAACACCGGGGAGCTGTTTTTT.

The rearrangement uses TRBV6-1 and TRBJ2-7; D might be TRBD2 (6 bases). CDR3 length equals 15 residues. V was pared by 4 bases and J by 4 bases, with 17 bases between. Germline assignment: CDR1 MNHNS and CDR2 SASEGT. The CDR3 nucleotides read TGTGCCAGCAGTGTTCTGCGACTAGATACATACGAGCAGTACTTC. This sequence encodes CASSVLRLDTYEQYF.

The V and J genes are TRBV23-1 and TRBJ2-7, with TRBD1 identical over 10 bases. TRBV23-1 is placed among ORFs of uncertain function. This CDR3 has 16 residues. J lost 3 bases, V lost 0 bases, and 5 bases had no gene match. The CDR3 spells CASSQSWGQGYYEQYF. The CDR3 coding sequence is TGCGCCAGCAGTCAATCCTGGGGACAGGGGTACTACGAGCAGTACTTC.

The chain couples TRBV27 to TRBJ2-5; TRBD2 might be the D (5 bases). Germline V gives CDR1 MNHEY, CDR2 SMNVEV (reference sequence). The CDR3 sequence is 12 residues long. Trimming removed 9 bases at V and 7 bases at J, with 15 bases between. The CDR3 spells CARVGRLGTQYF. For the CDR3, the DNA is TGTGCCAGAGTGGGGAGACTGGGGACCCAGTACTTC.